This entry describes one T cell receptor (beta chain). This entry is derived from a study of cytomegalovirus exposure and HLA in healthy donors. It was with 60 Vbeta and 13 Jbeta primers that the PCR ran. Only in-frame clones appear in the TCRdb table, and some are missing; sequencing was by immunoSEQ multiplex PCR. This table holds 150,000 to 200,000 clones, around 83% found once. Germline lookup yields CDR1 GTSNPN and CDR2 SVGIG (reference sequence). The CDR3 spans 15 residues. Trimming cost V 0 bases and J 1 base, with 12 bases left between them. The chain links TRBV30 to TRBJ2-5; tentative D call: TRBD1 (5 bases). The source of this sequence is a middle-aged man in good health and CMV-seropositive. Sample: PBMCs. The CDR3 region is CAWSVAPTAQETQYF. DNA for the CDR3: TGTGCCTGGAGTGTAGCCCCGACAGCCCAAGAGACCCAGTACTTC.